This T cell receptor (beta chain) was found in a study of blood T cell repertoires in COVID-19. In the original processing: The assay estimated nucleated cells by amplifying reference gene primers. Repertoires were generated with immunoSEQ multiplex PCR, while TCRdb's copy carries only in-frame clones and drops some. The V and J calls and clone size come from that table; D and trimming were worked out from the DNA. This sample yields around 28,000 clones, of which roughly 89% are seen a single time; roughly 15% belongs to the top ten. This CDR3 has 20 residues. The sequence was obtained from a human donor in a cohort sampled during active COVID-19. Specimen: peripheral blood. The rearrangement links TRBV21-1 to TRBJ2-7; TRBD2, the table's D call, lacks a check against the DNA. TRBV21-1 corresponds to a pseudogene. CDR3 sequence reads: CASSPPYPPTSGKDSYEQYF. CDR3 DNA: TGTGCCAGCAGCCCTCCCTACCCACCGACTAGCGGGAAGGACTCCTACGAGCAGTACTTC.